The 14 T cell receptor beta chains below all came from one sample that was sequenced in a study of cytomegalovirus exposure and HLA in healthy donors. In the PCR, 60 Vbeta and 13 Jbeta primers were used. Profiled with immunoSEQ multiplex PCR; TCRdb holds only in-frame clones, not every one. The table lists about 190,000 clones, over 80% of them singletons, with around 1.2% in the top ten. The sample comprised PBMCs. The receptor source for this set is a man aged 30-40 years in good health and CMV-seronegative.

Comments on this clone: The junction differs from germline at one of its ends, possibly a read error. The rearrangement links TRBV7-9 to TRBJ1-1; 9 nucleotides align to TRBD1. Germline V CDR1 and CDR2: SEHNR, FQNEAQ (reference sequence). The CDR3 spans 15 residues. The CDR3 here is CSSSPPGQGPLEAFF. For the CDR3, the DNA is TGTTCCAGCAGTCCGCCGGGACAGGGCCCTTTAGAAGCTTTCTTT.

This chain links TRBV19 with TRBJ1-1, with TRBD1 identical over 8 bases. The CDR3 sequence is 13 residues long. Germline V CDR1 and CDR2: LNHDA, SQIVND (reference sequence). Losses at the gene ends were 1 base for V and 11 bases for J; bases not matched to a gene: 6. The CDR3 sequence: CASSIGRGRRAFF. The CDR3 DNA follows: TGTGCCAGTAGTATAGGCAGGGGGCGCAGGGCTTTCTTT.

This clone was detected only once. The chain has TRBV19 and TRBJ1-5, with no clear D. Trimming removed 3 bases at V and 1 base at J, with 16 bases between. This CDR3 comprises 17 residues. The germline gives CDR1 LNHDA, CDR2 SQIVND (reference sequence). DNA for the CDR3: TGTGCCAGTAGTATCCCACCTACTAAGCGCAGCAATCAGCCCCAGCATTTT. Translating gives CASSIPPTKRSNQPQHF.

DNA of the CDR3: TGTGCCAGCAGTGATGGAGGAGGGGCCGAACAGCCCCAGCATTTT. Amino acids: CASSDGGGAEQPQHF. The chain recombines TRBV2 with TRBJ1-5; weak D call: TRBD1 (5 bases). CDR1 and CDR2 (germline): SNHLY, FYNNEI. The CDR3 consists of 15 residues. V gave up 3 bases and J gave up 7 bases, with 16 bases separating them.

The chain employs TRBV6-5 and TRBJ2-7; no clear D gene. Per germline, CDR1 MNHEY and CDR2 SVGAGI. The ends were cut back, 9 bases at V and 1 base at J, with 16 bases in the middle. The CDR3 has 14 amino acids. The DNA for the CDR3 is TGTGCCAGTTCCAGACACCGGCGTTCCTACGAGCAGTACTTC. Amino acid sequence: CASSRHRRSYEQYF.

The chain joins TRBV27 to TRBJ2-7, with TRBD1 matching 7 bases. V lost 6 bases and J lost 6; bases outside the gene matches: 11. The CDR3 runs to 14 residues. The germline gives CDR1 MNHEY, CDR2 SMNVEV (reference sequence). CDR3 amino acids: CASSPQGRRVEQYF. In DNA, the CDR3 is TGTGCCAGCAGCCCACAGGGGCGCAGGGTCGAGCAGTACTTC.

In DNA, the CDR3 is TGCGCCAGCAGCTTGCCTGGGACAGGGGGGGTTAATGAAAAACTGTTTTTT. It is translated as CASSLPGTGGVNEKLFF. The chain is built from TRBV5-1 and TRBJ1-4; 11 nucleotides match TRBD1. The V gene's germline CDR1 is SGHRS and CDR2 YFSETQ. The V segment lost 1 base and the J segment 4 bases; nucleotides outside the gene matches: 6. The CDR3 runs 17 residues.

The CDR3 is CASSEADEQFF. CDR3 coding DNA: TGCGCCAGCAGTGAAGCGGATGAGCAGTTCTTC. V gene TRBV10-1 combines with J gene TRBJ2-1; D is possibly TRBD2 (5 bases). The CDR3 consists of 11 residues. V lost 3 bases, J lost 8 bases, and 5 bases lay in between. Per germline, CDR1 WNHNN and CDR2 SYGVQD (reference sequence).

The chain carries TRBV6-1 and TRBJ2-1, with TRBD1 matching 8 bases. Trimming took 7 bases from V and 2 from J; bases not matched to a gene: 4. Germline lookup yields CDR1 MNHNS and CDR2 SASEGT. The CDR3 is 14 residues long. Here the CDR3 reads CASIGQGPYNEQFF. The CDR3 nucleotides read TGTGCCAGCATCGGACAGGGACCCTACAATGAGCAGTTCTTC.

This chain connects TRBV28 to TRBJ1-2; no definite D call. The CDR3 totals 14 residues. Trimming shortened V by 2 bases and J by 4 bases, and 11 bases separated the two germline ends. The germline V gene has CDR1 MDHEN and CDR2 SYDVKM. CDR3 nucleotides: TGTGCCAGCAGTTTAGGATCTTCGGGCTATGGCTACACCTTC. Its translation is CASSLGSSGYGYTF.

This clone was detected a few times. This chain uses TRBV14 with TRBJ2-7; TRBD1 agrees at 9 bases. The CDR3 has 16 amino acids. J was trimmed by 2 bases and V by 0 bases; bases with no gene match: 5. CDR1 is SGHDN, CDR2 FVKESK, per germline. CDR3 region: CASSQDRRQGAYEQYF. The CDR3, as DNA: TGTGCCAGCAGCCAAGATAGACGACAGGGGGCCTACGAGCAGTACTTC.

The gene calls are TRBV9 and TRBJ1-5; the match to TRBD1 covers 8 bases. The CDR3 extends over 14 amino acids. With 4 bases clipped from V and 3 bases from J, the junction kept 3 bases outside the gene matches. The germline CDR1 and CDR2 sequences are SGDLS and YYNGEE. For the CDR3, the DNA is TGTGCCAGCAGCCAGACAGGGGTCAATCAGCCCCAGCATTTT. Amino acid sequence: CASSQTGVNQPQHF.

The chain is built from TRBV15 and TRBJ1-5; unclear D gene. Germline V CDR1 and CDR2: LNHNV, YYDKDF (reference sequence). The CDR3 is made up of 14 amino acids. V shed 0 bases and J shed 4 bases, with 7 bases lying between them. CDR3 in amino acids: CATSRDVGNQPQHF. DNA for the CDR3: TGTGCCACCAGCAGAGATGTCGGGAATCAGCCCCAGCATTTT.

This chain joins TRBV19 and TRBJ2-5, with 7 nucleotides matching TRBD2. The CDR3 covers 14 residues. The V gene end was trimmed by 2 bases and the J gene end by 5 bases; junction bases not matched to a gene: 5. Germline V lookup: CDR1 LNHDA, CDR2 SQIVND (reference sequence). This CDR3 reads CASSISGRQETQYF. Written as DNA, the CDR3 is TGTGCCAGTAGTATATCCGGGAGGCAGGAGACCCAGTACTTC.